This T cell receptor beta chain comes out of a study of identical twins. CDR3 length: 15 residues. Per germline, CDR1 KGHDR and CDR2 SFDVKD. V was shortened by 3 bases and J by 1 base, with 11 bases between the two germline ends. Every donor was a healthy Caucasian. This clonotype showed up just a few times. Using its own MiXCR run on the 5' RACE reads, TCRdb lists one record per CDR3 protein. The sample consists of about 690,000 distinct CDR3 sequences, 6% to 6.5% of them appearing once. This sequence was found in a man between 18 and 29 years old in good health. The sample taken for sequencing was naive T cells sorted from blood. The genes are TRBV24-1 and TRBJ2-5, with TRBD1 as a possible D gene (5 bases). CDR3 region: CATSDGKGIQETQYF. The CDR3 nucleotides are TGTGCCACCAGTGATGGCAAGGGGATCCAAGAGACCCAGTACTTC.